This paragraph reports one TCR beta chain. These data belong to a study of blood T cell repertoires in COVID-19. Across the whole study: Collection of acute and convalescent COVID-19 samples took place in the United States, Italy and Spain. PBMCs, B-cell-depleted T cells, or T cells provided the cDNA or gDNA that made up the material.

The CDR3 totals 14 residues. Trimming removed 1 base from V and 2 bases from J, with 10 bases in between. Germline assignment: CDR1 SGHKS and CDR2 YYEKEE (reference sequence). Authors' processing steps: Scientists estimated how many nucleated cells there were by amplifying reference gene primers. The repertoire was sequenced with immunoSEQ multiplex PCR; TCRdb's copy has only in-frame clones and lacks some. V and J calls and clone size are those listed in that table; D and trimming were worked out from the DNA. The data hold tens of thousands of clones, with roughly four fifths observed a single time.

The source of this sequence is a human donor in a cohort sampled during active COVID-19. The V gene is TRBV5-5, the J gene TRBJ2-7; D might be TRBD1 (6 bases). Material: peripheral blood. The CDR3 is CASSLSQGPYEQYF. For the CDR3, the DNA is TGTGCCAGCAGCTTGAGTCAGGGGCCCTACGAGCAGTACTTC.